This TCR beta chain was profiled in a study of T cell clusters in autoimmune cytopenias. The CDR3 is 16 residues long. Roughly 38,000 genome equivalents of blood DNA were amplified for TRB. TRB rearrangements were amplified by touch-down multiplex PCR with mixed TRB-A/B primers. TCRdb re-called the multiplex PCR reads and gives one entry per CDR3 protein, without DNA. This listing includes about 8,100 distinct CDR3 sequences. This receptor was identified in a human donor with an autoimmune cytopenia or autoimmune hepatitis (not recorded which). The sequencing sample was made of peripheral blood. The chain is built from TRBV12-3 or TRBV12-4 and TRBJ2-3; TCRdb outputs TRBD2, but without DNA this stays unchecked. CDR3 amino acids: CASRRIYSGSTDTQYF.